The sample holds a few counts of the clone carrying this TCR beta chain. These data belong to a study of T-cell reconstitution after alpha-beta-depleted transplantation in children. The CDR3 totals 13 residues. The V and J ends lost 3 bases and 1 base respectively, with 6 bases between them. Preparing the TCRbeta library involved the use of unique molecular identifiers. TCRdb used MiXCR to reprocess the PCR reads, holding one entry per CDR3 protein. The sample yields 350,000 to 450,000 distinct CDR3 sequences, about 14% seen once. This specimen was PBMCs, taken from the stem cell graft. V gene TRBV12-3 or TRBV12-4 combines with J gene TRBJ1-1; D ambiguous. This receptor was obtained from a human donor who donated a stem cell graft to a child with Fanconi anemia. CDR3 sequence: CASSFEENTEAFF. CDR3 DNA: TGTGCCAGCAGTTTTGAGGAGAACACTGAAGCTTTCTTT.